Sequencing of this T cell receptor beta chain was carried out in a study of cytomegalovirus exposure and HLA in healthy donors. Study conclusions and caveats: In presence/absence analyses, roughly uniform sequencing depth across donors was assumed. CMV serostatus was the only immune exposure information that was available. A prior analysis recorded that most TCR beta V segments were productive about 87% or about 30% of the time.

A multiplex PCR was run with 60 Vbeta primers and 13 Jbeta primers. Profiling relied on immunoSEQ multiplex PCR, and the TCRdb table lists in-frame clones only, not all of them. The sample consists of some 50,000 clones, under 75% of them appearing once. This CDR3 is 12 amino acids long. Germline V gene sequence: CDR1 SQVTM, CDR2 ANQGSEA. This clone was seen just once. Its antigen remains unidentified. Compared with germline, one end of the junction differs, possibly owing to a read error. This sequence was found in a man aged 25 to 40 in good health and CMV-seronegative. Sample: PBMCs. This sequence joins TRBV29-1 and TRBJ1-1, with D perhaps matching TRBD1 (6 bases). The CDR3 spells CTGGHPNTDAFF. The CDR3 DNA reads as TGCACCGGGGGGCACCCAAACACTGACGCTTTCTTT.